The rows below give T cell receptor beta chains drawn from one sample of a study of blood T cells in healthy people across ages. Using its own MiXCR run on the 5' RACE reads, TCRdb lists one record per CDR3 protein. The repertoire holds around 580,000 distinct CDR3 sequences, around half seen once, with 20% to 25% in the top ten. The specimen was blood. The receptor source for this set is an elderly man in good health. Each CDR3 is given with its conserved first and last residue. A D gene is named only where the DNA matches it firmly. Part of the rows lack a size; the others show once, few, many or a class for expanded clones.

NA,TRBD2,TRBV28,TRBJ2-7,CASSFGGLAVLSYEQYF,TGTGCCAGCAGTTTTGGGGGACTAGCGGTACTCTCCTACGAGCAGTACTTC
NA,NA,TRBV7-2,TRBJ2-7,CASSSSGSLGYEQYF,TGTGCCAGCAGCTCCTCGGGATCTTTGGGCTACGAGCAGTACTTC
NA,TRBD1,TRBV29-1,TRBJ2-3,CSVRTGFTDTQYF,TGCAGCGTTAGGACAGGCTTCACAGATACGCAGTATTTT
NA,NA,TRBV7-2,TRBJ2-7,CASSLTAVHSYEQYF,TGTGCCAGCAGCTTAACGGCAGTCCACTCCTACGAGCAGTACTTC
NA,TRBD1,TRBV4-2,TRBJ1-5,CASSQDRGRNQPQHF,TGTGCCAGCAGCCAAGACAGGGGGCGGAATCAGCCCCAGCATTTT
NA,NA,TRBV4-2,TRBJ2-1,CASSQAASYNELFF,TGTGCCAGCAGCCAAGCGGCTTCCTACAATGAGCTGTTCTTC
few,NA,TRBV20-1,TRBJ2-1,CSASASRGYSYNEQFF,TGCAGTGCTAGCGCCAGTCGGGGGTACTCCTACAATGAGCAGTTCTTC
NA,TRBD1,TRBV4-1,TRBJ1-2,CASSSGQAYGYTF,TGCGCCAGCAGCTCGGGACAGGCCTATGGCTACACCTTC
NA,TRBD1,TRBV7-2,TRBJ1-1,CASSPDRGRVEAFF,TGTGCCAGCAGCCCAGACAGGGGGCGTGTTGAAGCTTTCTTT
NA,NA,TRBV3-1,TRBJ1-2,CASSLSFEGYTF,TGTGCCAGCAGCCTGTCGTTTGAAGGCTACACCTTC
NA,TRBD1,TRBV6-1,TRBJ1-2,CAGSDVGQGSYGYTF,TGTGCCGGCAGTGATGTTGGACAGGGGTCCTATGGCTACACCTTC
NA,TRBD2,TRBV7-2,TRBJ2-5,CASSSSGAGGSQYF,TGTGCCAGCAGCTCTAGCGGGGCCGGTGGTTCTCAGTACTTC
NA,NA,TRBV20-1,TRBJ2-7,CSARRDNYEQYF,TGCAGTGCTAGAAGGGACAACTACGAGCAGTACTTC
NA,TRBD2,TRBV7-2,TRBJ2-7,CASSPTSGRAIYEQYF,TGTGCCAGCAGCCCAACTAGCGGGAGGGCCATTTACGAGCAGTACTTC
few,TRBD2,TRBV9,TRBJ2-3,CASSRRNLLWTSGTDTQYF,TGTGCCAGCAGCCGTAGGAACCTACTGTGGACTAGCGGCACAGATACGCAGTATTTT
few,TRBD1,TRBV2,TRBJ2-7,CAIELAGQGYEQYF,TGTGCCATCGAGCTTGCGGGACAGGGCTACGAGCAGTACTTC
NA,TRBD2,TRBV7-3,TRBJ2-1,CASSLPGTSMDEQFF,TGTGCCAGCAGCCTCCCCGGGACTAGCATGGATGAGCAGTTCTTC